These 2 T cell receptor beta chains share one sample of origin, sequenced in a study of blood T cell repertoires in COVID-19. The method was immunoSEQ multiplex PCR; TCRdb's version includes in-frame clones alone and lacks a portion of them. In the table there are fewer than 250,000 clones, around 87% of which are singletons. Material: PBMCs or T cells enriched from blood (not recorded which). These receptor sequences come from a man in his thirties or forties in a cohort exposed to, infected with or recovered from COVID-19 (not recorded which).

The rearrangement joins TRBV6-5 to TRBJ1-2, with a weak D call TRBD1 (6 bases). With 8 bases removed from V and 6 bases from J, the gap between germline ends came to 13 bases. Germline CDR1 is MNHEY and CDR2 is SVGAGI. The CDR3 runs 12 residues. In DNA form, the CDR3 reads TGTGCCAGCGGGCCGGGGGGCCATGGCTACACCTTC. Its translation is CASGPGGHGYTF.

In nucleotides, the CDR3 is TGTGCCATCAGGAGCCTAGGCTCCTACAATGAGCAGTTCTTC. It specifies CAIRSLGSYNEQFF. This chain links TRBV10-3 with TRBJ2-1, with D unresolved. The CDR3 sequence is 14 residues long. V gave up 6 bases and J gave up 0 bases, with 9 bases separating them. Germline V CDR1 and CDR2: ENHRY, SYGVKD.